This TCR beta chain stems from a study of metastatic and nonmetastatic thyroid tumors. No treatment of any kind had been given to any patient before thyroid surgery. The CDR3 runs 20 residues. V gave up 3 bases and J gave up 3 bases, with 27 bases separating them. Germline V gives CDR1 KGHDR, CDR2 SFDVKD. TCRdb re-called the PCR reads through MiXCR. The sample has under 20,000 clones, approximately 3.7% seen once; the top ten hold about a quarter. The source of this sequence is a female donor with papillary thyroid cancer or a benign thyroid nodule (not recorded which). Some clones in this sample may be carry-over from other donors' samples. The rearrangement joins TRBV24-1 to TRBJ2-3; TRBD1 or TRBD2 may be the D gene (5 bases each). Sequenced sample: tumor tissue. The CDR3 DNA sequence: TGTGCCACCAGTGATCCCCGACCGGGGCTAGTGAGGTCTAGGACAGATACGCAGTATTTT. Protein product: CATSDPRPGLVRSRTDTQYF.